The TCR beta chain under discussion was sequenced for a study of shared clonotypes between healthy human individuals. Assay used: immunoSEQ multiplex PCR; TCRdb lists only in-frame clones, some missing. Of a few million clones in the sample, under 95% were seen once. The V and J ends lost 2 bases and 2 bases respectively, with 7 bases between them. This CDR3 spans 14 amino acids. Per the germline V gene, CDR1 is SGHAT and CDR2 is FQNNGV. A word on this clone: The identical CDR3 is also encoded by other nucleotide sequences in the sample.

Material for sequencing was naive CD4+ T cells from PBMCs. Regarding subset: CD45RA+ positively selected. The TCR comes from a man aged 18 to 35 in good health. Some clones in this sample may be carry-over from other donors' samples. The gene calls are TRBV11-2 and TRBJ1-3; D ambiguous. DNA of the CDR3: TGTGCCAGCAGCTTACGCGGGGCTGGAAACACCATATATTTT. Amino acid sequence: CASSLRGAGNTIYF.